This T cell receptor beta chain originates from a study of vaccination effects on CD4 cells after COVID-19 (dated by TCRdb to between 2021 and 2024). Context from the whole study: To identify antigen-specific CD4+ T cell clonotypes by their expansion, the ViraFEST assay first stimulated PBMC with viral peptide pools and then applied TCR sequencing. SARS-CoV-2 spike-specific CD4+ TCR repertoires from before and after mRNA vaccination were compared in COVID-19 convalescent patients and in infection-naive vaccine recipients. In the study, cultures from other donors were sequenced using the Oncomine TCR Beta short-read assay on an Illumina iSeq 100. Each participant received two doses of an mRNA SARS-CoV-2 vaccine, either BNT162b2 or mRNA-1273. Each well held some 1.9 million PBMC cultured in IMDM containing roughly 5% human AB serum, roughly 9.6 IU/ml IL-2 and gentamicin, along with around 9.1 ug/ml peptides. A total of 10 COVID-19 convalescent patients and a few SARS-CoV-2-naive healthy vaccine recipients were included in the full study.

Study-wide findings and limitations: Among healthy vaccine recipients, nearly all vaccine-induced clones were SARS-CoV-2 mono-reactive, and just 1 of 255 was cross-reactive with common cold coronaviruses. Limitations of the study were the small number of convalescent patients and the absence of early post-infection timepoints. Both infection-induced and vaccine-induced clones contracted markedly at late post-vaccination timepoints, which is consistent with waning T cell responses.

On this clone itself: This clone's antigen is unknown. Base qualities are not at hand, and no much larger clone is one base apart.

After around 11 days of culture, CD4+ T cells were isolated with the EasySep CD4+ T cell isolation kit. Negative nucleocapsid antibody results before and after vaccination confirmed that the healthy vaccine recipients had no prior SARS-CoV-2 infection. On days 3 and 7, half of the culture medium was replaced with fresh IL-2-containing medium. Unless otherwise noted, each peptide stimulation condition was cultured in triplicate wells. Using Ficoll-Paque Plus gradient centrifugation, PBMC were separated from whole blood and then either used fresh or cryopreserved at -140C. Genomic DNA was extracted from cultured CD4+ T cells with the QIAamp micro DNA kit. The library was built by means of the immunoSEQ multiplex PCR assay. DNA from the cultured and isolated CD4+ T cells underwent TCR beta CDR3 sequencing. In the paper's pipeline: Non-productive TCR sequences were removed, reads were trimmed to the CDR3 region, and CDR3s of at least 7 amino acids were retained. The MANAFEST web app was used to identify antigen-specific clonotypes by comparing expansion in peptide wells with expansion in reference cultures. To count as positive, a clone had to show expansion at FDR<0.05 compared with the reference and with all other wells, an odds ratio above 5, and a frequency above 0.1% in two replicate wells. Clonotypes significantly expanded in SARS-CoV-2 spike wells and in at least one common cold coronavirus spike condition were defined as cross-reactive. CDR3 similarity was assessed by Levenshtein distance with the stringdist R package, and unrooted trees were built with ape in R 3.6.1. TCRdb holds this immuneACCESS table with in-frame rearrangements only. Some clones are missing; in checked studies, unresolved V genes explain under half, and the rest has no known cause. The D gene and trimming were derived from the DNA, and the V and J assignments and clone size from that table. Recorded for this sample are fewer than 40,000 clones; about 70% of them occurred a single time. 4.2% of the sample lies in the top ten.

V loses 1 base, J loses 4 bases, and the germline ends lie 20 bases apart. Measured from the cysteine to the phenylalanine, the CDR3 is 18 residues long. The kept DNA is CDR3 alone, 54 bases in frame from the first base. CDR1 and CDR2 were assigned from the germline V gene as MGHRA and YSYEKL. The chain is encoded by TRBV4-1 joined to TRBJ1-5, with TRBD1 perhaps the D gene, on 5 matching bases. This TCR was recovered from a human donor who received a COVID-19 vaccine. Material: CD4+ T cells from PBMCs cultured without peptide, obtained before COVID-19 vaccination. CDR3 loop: CASSQAYRTGASNQPQHF. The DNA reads TGCGCCAGCAGCCAAGCCTATAGGACCGGGGCCTCTAATCAGCCCCAGCATTTT.